The 15 T cell receptor beta chains reported below all come from one sample, sequenced in a study of post-analysis software for immune sequencing data. Prepared TCR beta cDNA libraries contained unique molecular identifiers. Each CDR3 protein gets one entry after TCRdb re-called the PCR reads with MiXCR. The table has 400,000 to 500,000 distinct CDR3 sequences, approximately 37% seen once; the top ten hold roughly 8.2%. These TCRs are of unknown antigen specificity. Whole-study results and caveats: Roughly five TRBV segments, including TRBV5-6, TRBV5-1 and TRBV20-1, were more frequent in patients than controls.

Sequenced: blood. Every receptor here comes from a girl under 10 years old with multiple sclerosis.

The chain couples TRBV20-1 to TRBJ1-5; D may be TRBD1 (6 bases). Trimming shortened V by 3 bases and J by 5 bases, and 14 bases separated the two germline ends. The CDR3 covers 14 residues. Germline lookup yields CDR1 DFQATT and CDR2 SNEGSKA (reference sequence). This CDR3 reads CSASPGQTDQPQHF. The CDR3 DNA is TGCAGTGCTAGCCCCGGACAGACCGATCAGCCCCAGCATTTT.

The chain has TRBV6-4 and TRBJ1-2; D is unresolved. Germline V gene sequence: CDR1 MRHNA, CDR2 SNTAGT. V lost 7 bases and J 4 bases, leaving 22 bases between the germline ends. The CDR3 runs 16 residues. The CDR3: CASKEFGSPDTYGYTF. CDR3 nucleotide sequence: TGTGCCAGCAAGGAGTTCGGCAGCCCAGATACCTATGGCTACACCTTC.

This clonotype was found a few times. The CDR3 here is CASSGRTSGEQYF. For the CDR3, the DNA is TGTGCCAGCAGTGGCCGAACTAGCGGCGAGCAGTACTTC. The chain uses TRBV6-6 and TRBJ2-7; TRBD2 matches at 8 bases. Germline V gives CDR1 MNHNY, CDR2 SVGAGI (reference sequence). Losses at the gene ends were 5 bases for V and 6 bases for J; bases not matched to a gene: 6. CDR3 length equals 13 residues.

V and J are TRBV27 and TRBJ2-5; 8 positions agree with TRBD1. Germline lookup yields CDR1 MNHEY and CDR2 SMNVEV (reference sequence). CDR3 length: 14 amino acids. V trimming: 3 bases; J trimming: 4 bases; junction bases outside the gene matches: 4. The chain's CDR3 is CASSLVGQGETQYF. CDR3 in DNA: TGTGCCAGCAGTTTGGTCGGACAGGGAGAGACCCAGTACTTC.

This chain links TRBV5-1 with TRBJ2-1; the D gene could be TRBD1 or TRBD2 (6 bases each). Germline V CDR1 and CDR2: SGHRS, YFSETQ. Trimming stripped 0 bases from V and 4 bases from J, with 14 bases between. The CDR3 loop spans 16 amino acids. The CDR3 region has the DNA TGCGCCAGCAGCTTGGGATCCACAGGGACTTACAATGAGCAGTTCTTC. It specifies CASSLGSTGTYNEQFF. Complete variable domain (other parts from reference TRBV5-1 and TRBJ2-1): KAGVTQTPRYLIKTRGQQVTLSCSPISGHRSVSWYQQTPGQGLQFLFEYFSETQRNKGNFPGRFSGRQFSNSRSEMNVSTLELGDSALYLCASSLGSTGTYNEQFFGPGTRLTVL.

There are a few counts of this clonotype. In DNA form, the CDR3 reads TGTGCTAGTACCGACAGGGGAGAGACCCAGTACTTC. Amino acids: CASTDRGETQYF. The chain carries TRBV12-5 and TRBJ2-5; 8 nucleotides line up with TRBD1. Losses at the gene ends were 8 bases for V and 4 bases for J; bases not matched to a gene: 3. The germline V gene encodes CDR1 LGHNT and CDR2 FRNRAP. The CDR3 length is 12 residues.

This rearrangement joins TRBV4-3 to TRBJ2-1, with TRBD2 matching 11 bases. The CDR3 spans 15 residues. Trimming took 1 base from V and 8 from J; bases not matched to a gene: 4. CDR1 is LGHNA and CDR2 is YSLEER in the germline V gene. The CDR3 region has the DNA TGCGCCAGCAGCCAAGTAGCGGGAGGGCGGTATGAGCAGTTCTTC. It specifies CASSQVAGGRYEQFF.

V gene TRBV20-1 combines with J gene TRBJ2-3; 15 positions agree with TRBD2. J gave up 4 bases and V 3 bases, and 5 bases lay outside the gene matches. This CDR3 has 16 amino acids. CDR1 and CDR2 (germline): DFQATT, SNEGSKA (reference sequence). CDR3 coding DNA: TGCAGTGCTAGGGGACTAGCGGGAGGTCATTCAGATACGCAGTATTTT. It codes for CSARGLAGGHSDTQYF.

This clonotype was detected a few times. The chain has TRBV4-3 and TRBJ2-7; tentatively, D is TRBD2 (5 bases). The germline CDR1 and CDR2 sequences are LGHNA and YSLEER. CDR3 length equals 14 residues. The ends were cut back, 0 bases at V and 3 bases at J, with 9 bases in the middle. The CDR3 DNA follows: TGCGCCAGCAGCCAAGATAGAGGGTACTACGAGCAGTACTTC. Translation gives CASSQDRGYYEQYF.

This chain links TRBV20-1 with TRBJ1-5, with D perhaps TRBD1 (5 bases). V lost 6 bases, J lost 5 bases, and 14 bases lay in between. Germline CDR1 and CDR2: DFQATT and SNEGSKA (reference sequence). This CDR3 region has 13 residues. The CDR3 spells CSAGRQLDQPQHF. CDR3 bases: TGCAGTGCAGGTAGACAGCTCGATCAGCCCCAGCATTTT.

The sample holds a few counts of this clonotype. The rearrangement joins TRBV29-1 to TRBJ2-4; 10 nucleotides agree with TRBD2. This CDR3 comprises 13 residues. Germline V gives CDR1 SQVTM, CDR2 ANQGSEA. With V trimmed by 6 bases and J by 7 bases, 6 bases remained unmatched. The CDR3 region is CSVETSGNNIQYF. The CDR3 nucleotides are TGCAGCGTGGAAACTAGCGGGAACAACATTCAGTACTTC.

The V and J genes are TRBV21-1 and TRBJ2-1; no DNA check was done on the table's D call, TRBD1. TRBV21-1 is labeled a pseudogene. The CDR3 is made up of 19 amino acids. DNA of the CDR3: TGTGCCAGCAGCAAACGTGGCGACAGGGGGTTCAGCTCCTACAATGAGCAGTTCTTC. It is translated as CASSKRGDRGFSSYNEQFF.

This clonotype was recorded once. The chain is built from TRBV6-6 and TRBJ2-2, with a tentative D call TRBD2 (5 bases). The CDR3 loop spans 15 amino acids. The ends were cut back, 6 bases at V and 5 bases at J, with 16 bases in the middle. CDR1 is MNHNY and CDR2 is SVGAGI in the germline V gene (reference sequence). The CDR3 DNA sequence: TGTGCCAGCAGCCCCAATGTTCGGAGGACCGGGGAGCTGTTTTTT. It yields the protein CASSPNVRRTGELFF.

The V gene is TRBV11-2, the J gene TRBJ2-1; 12 nucleotides align to TRBD2. This CDR3 comprises 16 residues. CDR1 and CDR2 from the germline V gene are SGHAT and FQNNGV. Trimming took 1 base from V and 5 from J; bases not matched to a gene: 3. CDR3 sequence (DNA): TGTGCCAGCAGCTTAGCTGGACTAGCGGGAAACAATGAGCAGTTCTTC. It codes for CASSLAGLAGNNEQFF. The full variable domain, with the rest looked up from reference TRBV11-2 and TRBJ2-1, is EAGVAQSPRYKIIEKRQSVAFWCNPISGHATLYWYQQILGQGPKLLIQFQNNGVVDDSQLPKDRFSAERLKGVDSTLKIQPAKLEDSAVYLCASSLAGLAGNNEQFFGPGTRLTVL.

This chain uses TRBV7-2 with TRBJ1-1; no firm D call. The CDR3 length is 12 residues. With 1 base removed from V and 9 bases from J, the gap between germline ends came to 9 bases. The V gene's germline CDR1 is SGHTA and CDR2 FQGNSA. The chain's CDR3 is CASSLDAQKAFF. In DNA form, the CDR3 reads TGTGCCAGCAGCTTAGATGCCCAGAAAGCTTTCTTT.